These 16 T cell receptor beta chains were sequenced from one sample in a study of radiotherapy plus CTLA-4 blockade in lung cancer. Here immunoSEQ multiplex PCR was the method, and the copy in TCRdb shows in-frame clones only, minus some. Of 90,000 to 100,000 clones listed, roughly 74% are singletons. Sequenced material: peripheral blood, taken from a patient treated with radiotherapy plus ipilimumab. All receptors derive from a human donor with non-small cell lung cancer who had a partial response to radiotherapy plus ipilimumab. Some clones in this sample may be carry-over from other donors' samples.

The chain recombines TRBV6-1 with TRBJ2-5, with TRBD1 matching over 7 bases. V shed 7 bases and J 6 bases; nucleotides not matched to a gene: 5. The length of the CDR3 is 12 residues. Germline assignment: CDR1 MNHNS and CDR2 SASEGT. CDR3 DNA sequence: TGTGCCAGCATGGCGACAGGGAAGACCCAGTACTTC. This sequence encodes CASMATGKTQYF.

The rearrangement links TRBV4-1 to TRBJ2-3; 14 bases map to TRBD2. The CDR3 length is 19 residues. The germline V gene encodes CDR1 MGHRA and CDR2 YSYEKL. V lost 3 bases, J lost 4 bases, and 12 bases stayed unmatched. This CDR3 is CASSQSTSGGAGAPDTQYF. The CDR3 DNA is TGCGCCAGCAGCCAGTCGACTAGCGGGGGGGCTGGGGCGCCAGATACGCAGTATTTT.

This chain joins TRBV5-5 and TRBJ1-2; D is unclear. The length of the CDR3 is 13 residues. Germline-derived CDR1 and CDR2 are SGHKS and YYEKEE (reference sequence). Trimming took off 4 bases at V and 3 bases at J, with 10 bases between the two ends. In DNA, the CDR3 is TGTGCCAGCAGCATGACCGGAGACTATGGCTACACCTTC. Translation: CASSMTGDYGYTF.

The CDR3 DNA sequence: TGTGCCAGCAGCCTCCTTTCAGGGGCGGAAAAACTGTTTTTT. Protein sequence: CASSLLSGAEKLFF. The chain recombines TRBV5-4 with TRBJ1-4; D is perhaps TRBD1 (6 bases). Germline lookup yields CDR1 SGHNT and CDR2 YYREEE (reference sequence). Trimming stripped 4 bases from V and 8 bases from J, with 15 bases between. The CDR3 spans 14 residues. The full variable domain, in which reference TRBV5-4 and TRBJ1-4 provide the parts outside the CDR3, is ETGVTQSPTHLIKTRGQQVTLRCSSQSGHNTVSWYQQALGQGPQFIFQYYREEENGRGNFPPRFSGLQFPNYSSELNVNALELDDSALYLCASSLLSGAEKLFFGSGTQLSVL.

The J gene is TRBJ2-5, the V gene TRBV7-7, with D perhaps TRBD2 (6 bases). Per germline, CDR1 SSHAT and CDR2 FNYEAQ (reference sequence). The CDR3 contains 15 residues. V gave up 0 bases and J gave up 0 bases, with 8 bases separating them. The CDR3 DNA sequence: TGTGCCAGCAGCTTAGCCGGCGGGGACCAAGAGACCCAGTACTTC. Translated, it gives CASSLAGGDQETQYF.

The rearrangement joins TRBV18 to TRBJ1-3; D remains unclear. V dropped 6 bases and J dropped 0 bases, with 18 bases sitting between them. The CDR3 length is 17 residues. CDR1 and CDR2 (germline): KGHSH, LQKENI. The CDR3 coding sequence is TGTGCCAGCTCCATCGGAGGAACTTCTAGCTCTGGAAACACCATATATTTT. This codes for CASSIGGTSSSGNTIYF.

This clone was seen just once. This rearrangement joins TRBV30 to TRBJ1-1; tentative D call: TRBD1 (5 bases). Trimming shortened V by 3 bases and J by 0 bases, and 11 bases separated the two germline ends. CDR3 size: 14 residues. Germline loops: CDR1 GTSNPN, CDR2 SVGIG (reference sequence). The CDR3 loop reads CAWRGRGMNTEAFF. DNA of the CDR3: TGTGCCTGGAGAGGGAGGGGAATGAACACTGAAGCTTTCTTT.

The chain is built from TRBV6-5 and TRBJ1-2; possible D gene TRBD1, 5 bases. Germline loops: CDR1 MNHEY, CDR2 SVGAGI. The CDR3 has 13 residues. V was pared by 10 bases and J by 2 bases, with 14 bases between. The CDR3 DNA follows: TGTGCCACCCACCCGGCAGGGAACTATGGCTACACCTTC. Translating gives CATHPAGNYGYTF.

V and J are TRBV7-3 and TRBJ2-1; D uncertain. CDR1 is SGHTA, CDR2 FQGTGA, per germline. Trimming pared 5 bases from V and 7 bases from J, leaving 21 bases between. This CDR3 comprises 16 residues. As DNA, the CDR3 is TGTGCCAGCAGCCCCAGCGTCAACCCGAAGCTGAATGAGCAGTTCTTC. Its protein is CASSPSVNPKLNEQFF. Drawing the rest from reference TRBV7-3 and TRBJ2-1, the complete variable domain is GAGVSQTPSNKVTEKGKYVELRCDPISGHTALYWYRQSLGQGPEFLIYFQGTGAADDSGLPNDRFFAVRPEGSVSTLKIQRTERGDSAVYLCASSPSVNPKLNEQFFGPGTRLTVL.

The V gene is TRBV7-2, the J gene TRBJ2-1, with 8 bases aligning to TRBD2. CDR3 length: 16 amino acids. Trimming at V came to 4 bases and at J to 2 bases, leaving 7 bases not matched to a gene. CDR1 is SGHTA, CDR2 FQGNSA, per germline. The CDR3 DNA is TGTGCCAGCAGCTCGAGCCCGGGACTAGCCTACAATGAGCAGTTCTTC. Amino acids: CASSSSPGLAYNEQFF.

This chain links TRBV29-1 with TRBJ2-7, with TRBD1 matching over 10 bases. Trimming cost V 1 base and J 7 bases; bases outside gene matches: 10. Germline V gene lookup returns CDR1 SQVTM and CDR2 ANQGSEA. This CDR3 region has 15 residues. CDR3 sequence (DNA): TGCAGCGTTGAAGTTCGACAGGGGGCTGACTGGGAGCAGTACTTC. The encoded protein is CSVEVRQGADWEQYF.

The CDR3 DNA is TGTGCCAGTAGCCGGACAGGGGGCTACAATGAGCAGTTCTTC. Encoded protein: CASSRTGGYNEQFF. The chain links TRBV19 to TRBJ2-1, with TRBD1 matching 10 bases. Germline V gene sequence: CDR1 LNHDA, CDR2 SQIVND (reference sequence). The V and J ends lost 6 bases and 3 bases, in that order; junction bases with no gene match: 2. CDR3 length: 14 amino acids.

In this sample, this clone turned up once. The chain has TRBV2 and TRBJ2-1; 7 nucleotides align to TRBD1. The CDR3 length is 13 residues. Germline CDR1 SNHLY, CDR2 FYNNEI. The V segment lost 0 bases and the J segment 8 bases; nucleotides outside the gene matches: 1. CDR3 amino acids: CASSEAGGHEQFF. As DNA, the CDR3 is TGTGCCAGCAGTGAAGCAGGGGGCCATGAGCAGTTCTTC.

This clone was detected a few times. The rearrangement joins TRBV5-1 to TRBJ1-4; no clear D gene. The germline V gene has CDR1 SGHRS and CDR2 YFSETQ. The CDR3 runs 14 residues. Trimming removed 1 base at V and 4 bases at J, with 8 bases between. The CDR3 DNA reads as TGCGCCAGCAGCTTGTCTAGGAGTAATGAAAAACTGTTTTTT. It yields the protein CASSLSRSNEKLFF.

This CDR3 is CASSTQGDQETQYF. The CDR3 region has the DNA TGTGCCAGTAGTACACAGGGGGACCAAGAGACCCAGTACTTC. The chain couples TRBV19 to TRBJ2-5, with 8 bases identical to TRBD1. Losses at the gene ends were 4 bases for V and 0 bases for J; bases not matched to a gene: 1. From germline, CDR1 is LNHDA and CDR2 SQIVND (reference sequence). The CDR3 loop spans 14 amino acids.

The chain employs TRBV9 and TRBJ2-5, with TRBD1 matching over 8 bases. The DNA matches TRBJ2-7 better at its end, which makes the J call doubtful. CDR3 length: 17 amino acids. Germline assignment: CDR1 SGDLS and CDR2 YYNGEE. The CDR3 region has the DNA TGTGCCAGCAGCCCTCTAGCCCCCGGGACAGGTCATCCCGAGCAGTACTTC. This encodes CASSPLAPGTGHPEQYF.